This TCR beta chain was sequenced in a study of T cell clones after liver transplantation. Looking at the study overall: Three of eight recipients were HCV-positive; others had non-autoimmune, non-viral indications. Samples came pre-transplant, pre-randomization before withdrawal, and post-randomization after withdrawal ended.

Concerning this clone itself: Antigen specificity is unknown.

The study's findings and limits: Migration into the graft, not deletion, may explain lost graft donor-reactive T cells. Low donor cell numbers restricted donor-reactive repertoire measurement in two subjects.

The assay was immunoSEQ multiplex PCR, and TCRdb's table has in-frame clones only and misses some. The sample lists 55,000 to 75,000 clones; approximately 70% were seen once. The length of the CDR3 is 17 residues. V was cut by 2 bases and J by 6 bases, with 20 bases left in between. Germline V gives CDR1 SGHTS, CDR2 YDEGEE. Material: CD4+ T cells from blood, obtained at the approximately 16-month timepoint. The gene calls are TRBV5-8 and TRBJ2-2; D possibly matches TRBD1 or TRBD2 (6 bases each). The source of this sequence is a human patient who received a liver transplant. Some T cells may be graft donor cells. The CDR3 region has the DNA TGTGCCAGCAGCTTAGGGCGGGACACCTCCGCCGCCGGGGAGCTGTTTTTT. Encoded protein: CASSLGRDTSAAGELFF.